This T cell receptor beta chain was recorded in a study of cytomegalovirus exposure and HLA in healthy donors. Findings and limits, study-wide: Excluded: some indistinguishable V segments such as TRBV6-2 and TRBV6-3.

Germline V gives CDR1 MNHEY, CDR2 SVGAGI. V was clipped by 2 bases and J by 3 bases, with 10 bases between them. The CDR3 covers 15 residues. To note about this clone: Its antigen is undetermined.

With 60 Vbeta and 13 Jbeta primers, the PCR was carried out. In the original workflow: In a later analysis, the count reached about 80 million unique TCR beta chains, with roughly 9.9 million shared. Repertoires were generated with immunoSEQ multiplex PCR, while TCRdb's copy carries only in-frame clones and drops some. V, J and clone size reflect that table, while D and trimming were determined from the DNA. Among about 120,000 clones listed, about 73% were seen once. The sample comprised PBMCs. The sequence was obtained from a woman aged 25 to 39 in good health and CMV-seropositive. The chain is built from TRBV6-5 and TRBJ1-4; no clear D gene. The CDR3 region is CASSYNGEANEKLFF. CDR3 DNA: TGTGCCAGCAGTTACAACGGGGAAGCTAATGAAAAACTGTTTTTT.